This TCR beta chain appears in the sequencing data of a study of cytotoxic CD8 clonotypes in ibrutinib-treated CLL. Assay: immunoSEQ multiplex PCR; the TCRdb copy retains only in-frame clones and omits some. This table holds 26,000 or so clones, 62% found once. Germline V gene lookup returns CDR1 SGHVS and CDR2 FQNEAQ. V lost 2 bases and J 3 bases, leaving 14 bases between the germline ends. CDR3 length: 15 residues. The sequence was collected from a human donor with chronic lymphocytic leukemia. The material sequenced was PBMCs, taken before ibrutinib treatment. The V and J genes are TRBV7-8 and TRBJ2-7; no reliable D call. The CDR3 coding sequence is TGTGCCAGCAGCTTAAAGAGAGTGTTGGACTACGAGCAGTACTTC. Translated: CASSLKRVLDYEQYF.